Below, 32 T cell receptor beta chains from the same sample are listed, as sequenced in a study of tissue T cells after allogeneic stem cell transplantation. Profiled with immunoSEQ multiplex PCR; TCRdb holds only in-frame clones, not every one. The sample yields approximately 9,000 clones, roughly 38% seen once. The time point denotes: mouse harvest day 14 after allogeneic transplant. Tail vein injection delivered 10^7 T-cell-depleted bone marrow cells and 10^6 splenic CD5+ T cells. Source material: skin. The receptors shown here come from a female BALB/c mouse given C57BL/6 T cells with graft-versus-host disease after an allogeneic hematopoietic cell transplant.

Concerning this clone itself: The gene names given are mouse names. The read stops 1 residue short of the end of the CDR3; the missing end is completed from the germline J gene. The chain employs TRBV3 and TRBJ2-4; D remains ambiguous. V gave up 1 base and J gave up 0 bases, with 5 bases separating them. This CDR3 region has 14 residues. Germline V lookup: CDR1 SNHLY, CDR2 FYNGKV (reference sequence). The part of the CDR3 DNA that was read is TGTGCCAGCAGCTTAGGGGTTAGTCAAAACACCTTGTAC. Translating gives CASSLGVSQNTLY. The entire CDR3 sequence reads CASSLGVSQNTLYF.

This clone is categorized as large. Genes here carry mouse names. CDR3 DNA, as far as it was read: TGTGCAAGCAGCTTAGATGGGCAGGGGGCTTGGGGCACCCAGTAC. It encodes CASSLDGQGAWGTQY. The CDR3 in its entirety is CASSLDGQGAWGTQYF. The rearrangement links TRBV16 to TRBJ2-5; TRBD1 matches at 8 bases. Coverage ceases 1 residue before the CDR3 finishes, and the germline J gene fills in the end. The V segment lost 0 bases and the J segment 8 bases; nucleotides outside the gene matches: 10. The CDR3 runs to 16 residues. Per germline, CDR1 SGHSA and CDR2 FRNQAP.

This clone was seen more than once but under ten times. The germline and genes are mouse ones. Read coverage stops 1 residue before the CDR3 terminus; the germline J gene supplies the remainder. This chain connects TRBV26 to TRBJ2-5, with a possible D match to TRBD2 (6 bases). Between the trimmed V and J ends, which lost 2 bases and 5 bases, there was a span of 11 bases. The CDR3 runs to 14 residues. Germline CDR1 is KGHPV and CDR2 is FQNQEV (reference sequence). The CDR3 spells CASSLGGRGDTQYF. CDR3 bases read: TGTGCCAGCAGTCTGGGGGGGAGGGGAGACACCCAGTAC.

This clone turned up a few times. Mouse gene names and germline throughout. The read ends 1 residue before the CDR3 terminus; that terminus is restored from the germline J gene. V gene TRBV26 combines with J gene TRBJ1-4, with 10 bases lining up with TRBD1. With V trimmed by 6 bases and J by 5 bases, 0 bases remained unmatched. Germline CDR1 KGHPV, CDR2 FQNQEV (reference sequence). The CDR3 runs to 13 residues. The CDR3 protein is CASRDRGNERLFF. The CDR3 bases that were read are TGTGCCAGCAGGGACAGGGGGAACGAAAGATTATTT.

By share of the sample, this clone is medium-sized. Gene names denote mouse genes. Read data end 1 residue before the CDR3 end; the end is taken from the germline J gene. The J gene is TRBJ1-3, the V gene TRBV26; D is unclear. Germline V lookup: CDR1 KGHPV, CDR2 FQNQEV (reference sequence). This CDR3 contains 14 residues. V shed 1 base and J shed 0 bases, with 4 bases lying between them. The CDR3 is CASSLWDSGNTLYF. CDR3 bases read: TGTGCCAGCAGTCTGTGGGATTCTGGAAATACGCTCTAT.

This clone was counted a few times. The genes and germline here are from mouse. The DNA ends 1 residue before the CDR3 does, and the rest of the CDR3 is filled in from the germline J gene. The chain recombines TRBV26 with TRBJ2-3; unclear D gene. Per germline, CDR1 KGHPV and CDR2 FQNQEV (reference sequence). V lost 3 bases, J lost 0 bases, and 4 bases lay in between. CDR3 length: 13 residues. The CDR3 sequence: CASSLPSAETLYF. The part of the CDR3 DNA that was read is TGTGCCAGCAGTCTCCCCAGTGCAGAAACGCTGTAT.

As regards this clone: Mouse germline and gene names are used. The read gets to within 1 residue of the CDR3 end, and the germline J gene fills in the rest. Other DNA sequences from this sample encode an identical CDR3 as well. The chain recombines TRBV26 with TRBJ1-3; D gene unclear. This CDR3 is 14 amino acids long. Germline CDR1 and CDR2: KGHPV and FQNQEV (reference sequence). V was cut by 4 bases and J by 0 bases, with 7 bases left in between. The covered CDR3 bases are TGTGCCAGCAGTCCCACAGATTCTGGAAATACGCTCTAT. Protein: CASSPTDSGNTLY. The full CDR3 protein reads CASSPTDSGNTLYF.

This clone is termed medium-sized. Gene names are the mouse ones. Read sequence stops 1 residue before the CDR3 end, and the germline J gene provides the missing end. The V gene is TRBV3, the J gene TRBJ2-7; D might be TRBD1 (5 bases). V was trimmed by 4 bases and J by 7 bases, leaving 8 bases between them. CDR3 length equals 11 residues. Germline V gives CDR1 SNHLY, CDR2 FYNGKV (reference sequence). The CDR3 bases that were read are TGTGCCAGCAGCTACCAGGGAGAACAGTAC. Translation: CASSYQGEQY. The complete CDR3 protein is CASSYQGEQYF.

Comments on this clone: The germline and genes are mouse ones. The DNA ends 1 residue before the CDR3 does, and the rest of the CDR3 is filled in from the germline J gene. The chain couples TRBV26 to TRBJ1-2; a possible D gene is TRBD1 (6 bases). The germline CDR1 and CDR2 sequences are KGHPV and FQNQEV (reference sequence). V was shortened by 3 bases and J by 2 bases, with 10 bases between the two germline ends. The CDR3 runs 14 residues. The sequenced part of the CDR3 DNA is TGTGCCAGCAGTCTCCCGGGACATAACTCCGACTACACC. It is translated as CASSLPGHNSDYT. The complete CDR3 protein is CASSLPGHNSDYTF.

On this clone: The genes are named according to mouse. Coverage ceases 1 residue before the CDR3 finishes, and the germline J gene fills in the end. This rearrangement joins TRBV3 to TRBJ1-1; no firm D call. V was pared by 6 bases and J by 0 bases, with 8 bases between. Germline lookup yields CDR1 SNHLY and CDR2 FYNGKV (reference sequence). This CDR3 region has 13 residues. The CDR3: CASSDNANTEVFF. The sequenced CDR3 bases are TGTGCCAGCAGTGACAACGCAAACACAGAAGTCTTC.

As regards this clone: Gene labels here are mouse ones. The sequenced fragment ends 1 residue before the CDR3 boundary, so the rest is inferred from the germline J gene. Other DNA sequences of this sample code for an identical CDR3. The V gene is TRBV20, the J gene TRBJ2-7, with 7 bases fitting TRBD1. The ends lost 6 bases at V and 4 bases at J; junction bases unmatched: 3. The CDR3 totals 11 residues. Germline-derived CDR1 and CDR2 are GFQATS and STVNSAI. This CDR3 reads CGARTGYEQYF. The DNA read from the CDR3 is TGTGGTGCCCGGACAGGTTATGAACAGTAC.

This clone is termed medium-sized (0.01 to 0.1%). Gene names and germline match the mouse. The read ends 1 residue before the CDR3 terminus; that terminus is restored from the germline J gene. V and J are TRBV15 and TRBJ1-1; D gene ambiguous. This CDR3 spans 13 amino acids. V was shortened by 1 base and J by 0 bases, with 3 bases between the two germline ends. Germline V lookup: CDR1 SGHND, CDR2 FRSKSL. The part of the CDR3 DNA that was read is TGTGCCAGCAGTTTAGAACAGAACACAGAAGTCTTC. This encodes CASSLEQNTEVF. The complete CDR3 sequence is CASSLEQNTEVFF.

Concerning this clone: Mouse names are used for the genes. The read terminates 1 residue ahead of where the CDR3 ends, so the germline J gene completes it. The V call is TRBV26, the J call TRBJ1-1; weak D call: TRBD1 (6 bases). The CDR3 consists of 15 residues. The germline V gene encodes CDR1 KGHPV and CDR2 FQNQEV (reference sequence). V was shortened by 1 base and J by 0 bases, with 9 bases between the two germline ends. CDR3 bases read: TGTGCCAGCAGTCTGTGGGGGCTTGCAAACACAGAAGTCTTC. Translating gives CASSLWGLANTEVF. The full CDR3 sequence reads CASSLWGLANTEVFF.

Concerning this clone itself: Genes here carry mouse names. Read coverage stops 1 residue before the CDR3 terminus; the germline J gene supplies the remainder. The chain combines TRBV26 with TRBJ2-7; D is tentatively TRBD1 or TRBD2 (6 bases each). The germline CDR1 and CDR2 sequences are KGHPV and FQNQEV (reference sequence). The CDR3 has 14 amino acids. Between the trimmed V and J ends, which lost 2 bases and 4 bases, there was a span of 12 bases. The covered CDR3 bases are TGTGCCAGCAGTCTGGGTGGGGGCCCTTATGAACAGTAC. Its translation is CASSLGGGPYEQY. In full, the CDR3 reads CASSLGGGPYEQYF.

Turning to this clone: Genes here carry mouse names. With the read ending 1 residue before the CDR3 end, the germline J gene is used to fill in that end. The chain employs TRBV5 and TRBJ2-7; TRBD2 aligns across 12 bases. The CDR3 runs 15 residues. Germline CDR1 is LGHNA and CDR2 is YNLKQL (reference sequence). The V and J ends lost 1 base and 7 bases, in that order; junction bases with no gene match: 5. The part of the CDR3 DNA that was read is TGTGCCAGCAGCCAAGTGGGACTGGGGGGCGGGGAACAGTAC. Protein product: CASSQVGLGGGEQY. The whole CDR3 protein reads CASSQVGLGGGEQYF.

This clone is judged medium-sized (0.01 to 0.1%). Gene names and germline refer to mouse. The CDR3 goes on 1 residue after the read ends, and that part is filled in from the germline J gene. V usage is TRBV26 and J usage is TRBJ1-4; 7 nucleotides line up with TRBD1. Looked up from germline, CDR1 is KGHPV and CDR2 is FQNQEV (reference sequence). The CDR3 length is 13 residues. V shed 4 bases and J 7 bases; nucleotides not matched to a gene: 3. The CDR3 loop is CASSQGAGERLFF. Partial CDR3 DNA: TGTGCCAGCAGTCAGGGGGCTGGCGAAAGATTATTT. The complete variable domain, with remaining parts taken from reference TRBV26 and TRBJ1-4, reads NSKVIQTPRYLVKGQGQKAKMRCIPEKGHPVVFWYQQNKNNEFKFLINFQNQEVLQQIDMTEKRFSAECPSNSPCSLEIQSSEAGDSALYLCASSQGAGERLFFGHGTKLSVL.

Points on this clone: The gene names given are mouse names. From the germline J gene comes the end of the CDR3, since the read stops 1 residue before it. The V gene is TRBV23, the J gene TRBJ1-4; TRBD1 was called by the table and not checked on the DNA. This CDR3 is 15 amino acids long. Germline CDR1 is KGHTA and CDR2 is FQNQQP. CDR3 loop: CSSSRNRGGNERLFF. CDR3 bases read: TGCTCCAGCAGTCGTAACAGGGGTGGCAACGAAAGATTATTT.

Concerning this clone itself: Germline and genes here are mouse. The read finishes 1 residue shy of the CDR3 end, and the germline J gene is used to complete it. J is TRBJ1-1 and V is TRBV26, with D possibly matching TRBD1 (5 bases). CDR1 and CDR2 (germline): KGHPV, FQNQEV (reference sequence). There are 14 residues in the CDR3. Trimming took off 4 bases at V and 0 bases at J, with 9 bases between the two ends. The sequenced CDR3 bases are TGTGCCAGCAGTCGACAGCTTGCAAACACAGAAGTCTTC. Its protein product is CASSRQLANTEVF. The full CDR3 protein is CASSRQLANTEVFF.

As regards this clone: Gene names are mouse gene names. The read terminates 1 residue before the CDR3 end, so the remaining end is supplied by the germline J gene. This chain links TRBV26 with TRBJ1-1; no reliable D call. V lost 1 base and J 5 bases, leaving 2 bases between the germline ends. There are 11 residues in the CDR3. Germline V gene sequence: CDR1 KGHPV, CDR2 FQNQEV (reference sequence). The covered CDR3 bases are TGTGCCAGCAGTCTGTTTACAGAAGTCTTC. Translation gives CASSLFTEVF. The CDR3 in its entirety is CASSLFTEVFF.

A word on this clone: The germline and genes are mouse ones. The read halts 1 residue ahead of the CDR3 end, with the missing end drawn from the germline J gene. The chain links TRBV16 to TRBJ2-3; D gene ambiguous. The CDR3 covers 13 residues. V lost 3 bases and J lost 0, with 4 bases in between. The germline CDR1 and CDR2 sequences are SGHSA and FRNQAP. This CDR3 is CASSFKSAETLYF. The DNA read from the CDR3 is TGTGCAAGCAGCTTCAAGAGTGCAGAAACGCTGTAT. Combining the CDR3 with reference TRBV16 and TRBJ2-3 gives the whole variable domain NAGVIQTPRHKVTGKGQEATLWCEPISGHSAVFWYRQTIVQGLEFLTYFRNQAPIDDSGMPKERFSAQMPNQSHSTLKIQSTQPQDSAVYLCASSFKSAETLYFGSGTRLTVL.

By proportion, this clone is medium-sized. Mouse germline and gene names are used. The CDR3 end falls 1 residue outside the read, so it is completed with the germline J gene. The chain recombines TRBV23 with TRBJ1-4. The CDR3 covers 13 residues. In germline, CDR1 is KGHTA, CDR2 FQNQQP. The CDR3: CSSSQGAHERLFF. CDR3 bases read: TGCTCCAGCAGTCAGGGGGCGCACGAAAGATTATTT.

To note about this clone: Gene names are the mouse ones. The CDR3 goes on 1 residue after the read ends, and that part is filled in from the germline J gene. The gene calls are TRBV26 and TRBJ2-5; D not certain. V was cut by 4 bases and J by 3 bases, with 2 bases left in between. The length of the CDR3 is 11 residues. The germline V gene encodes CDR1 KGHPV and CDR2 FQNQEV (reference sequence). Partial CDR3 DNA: TGTGCCAGCAGTCATCAAGACACCCAGTAC. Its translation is CASSHQDTQY. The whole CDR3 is CASSHQDTQYF.

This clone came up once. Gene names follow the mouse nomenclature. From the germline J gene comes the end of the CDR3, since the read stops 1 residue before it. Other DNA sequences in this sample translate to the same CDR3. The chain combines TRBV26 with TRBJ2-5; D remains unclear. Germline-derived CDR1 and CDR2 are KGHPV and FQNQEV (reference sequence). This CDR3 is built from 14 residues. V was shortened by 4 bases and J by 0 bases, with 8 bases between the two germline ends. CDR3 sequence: CASSRQINQDTQYF. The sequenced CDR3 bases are TGTGCCAGCAGTCGTCAAATTAACCAAGACACCCAGTAC.

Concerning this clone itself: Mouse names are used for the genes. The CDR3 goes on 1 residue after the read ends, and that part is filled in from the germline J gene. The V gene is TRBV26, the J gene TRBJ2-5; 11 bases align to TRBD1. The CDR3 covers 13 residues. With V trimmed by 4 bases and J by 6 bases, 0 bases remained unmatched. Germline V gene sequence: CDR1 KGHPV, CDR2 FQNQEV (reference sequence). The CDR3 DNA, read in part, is TGTGCCAGCAGTCGGGACAGGGGGGACACCCAGTAC. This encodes CASSRDRGDTQY. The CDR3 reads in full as CASSRDRGDTQYF.

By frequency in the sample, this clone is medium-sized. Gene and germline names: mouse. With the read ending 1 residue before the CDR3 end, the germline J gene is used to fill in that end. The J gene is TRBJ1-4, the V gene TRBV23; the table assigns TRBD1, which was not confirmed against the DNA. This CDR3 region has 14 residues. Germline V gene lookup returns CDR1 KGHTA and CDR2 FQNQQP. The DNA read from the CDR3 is TGCTCCAGCACCCCCGGGACAGGGAACGAAAGATTATTT. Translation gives CSSTPGTGNERLF. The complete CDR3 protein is CSSTPGTGNERLFF.

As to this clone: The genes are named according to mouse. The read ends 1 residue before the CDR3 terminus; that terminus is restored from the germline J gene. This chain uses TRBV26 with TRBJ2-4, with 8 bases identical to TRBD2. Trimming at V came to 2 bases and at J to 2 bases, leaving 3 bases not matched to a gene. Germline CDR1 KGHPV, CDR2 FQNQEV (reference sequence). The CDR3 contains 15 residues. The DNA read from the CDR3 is TGTGCCAGCAGTCTGAACTGGGGGACTCAAAACACCTTGTAC. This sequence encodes CASSLNWGTQNTLY. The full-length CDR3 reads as CASSLNWGTQNTLYF.

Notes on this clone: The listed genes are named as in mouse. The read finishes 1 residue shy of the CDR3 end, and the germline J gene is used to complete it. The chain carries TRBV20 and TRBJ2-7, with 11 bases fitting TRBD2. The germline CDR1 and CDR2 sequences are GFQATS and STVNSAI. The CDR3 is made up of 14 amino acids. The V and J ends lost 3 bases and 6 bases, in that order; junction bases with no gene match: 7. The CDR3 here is CGARDWGGRSEQYF. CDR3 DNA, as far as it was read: TGTGGTGCTAGAGACTGGGGGGGGCGCAGTGAACAGTAC. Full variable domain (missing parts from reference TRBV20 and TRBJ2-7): GALVYQYPRRTICKSGTSMRMECQAVGFQATSVAWYRQSPQKTFELIALSTVNSAIKYEQNFTQEKFPISHPNLSFSSMTVLNAYLEDRGLYLCGARDWGGRSEQYFGPGTRLTVL.

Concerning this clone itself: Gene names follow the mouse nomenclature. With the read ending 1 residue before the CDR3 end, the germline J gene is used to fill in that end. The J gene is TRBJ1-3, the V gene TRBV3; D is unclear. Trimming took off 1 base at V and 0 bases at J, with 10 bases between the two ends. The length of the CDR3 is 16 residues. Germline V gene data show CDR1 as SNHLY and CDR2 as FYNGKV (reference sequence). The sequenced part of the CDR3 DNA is TGTGCCAGCAGCTTAGAGGGCAGAAATTCTGGAAATACGCTCTAT. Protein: CASSLEGRNSGNTLY. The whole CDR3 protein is CASSLEGRNSGNTLYF. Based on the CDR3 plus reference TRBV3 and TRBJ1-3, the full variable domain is GPKVLQIPSHQIIDMGQMVTLNCDPVSNHLYFYWYKQILGQQMEFLVNFYNGKVMEKSKLFKDQFSVERPDGSYFTLKIQPTALEDSAVYFCASSLEGRNSGNTLYFGEGSRLIVV.

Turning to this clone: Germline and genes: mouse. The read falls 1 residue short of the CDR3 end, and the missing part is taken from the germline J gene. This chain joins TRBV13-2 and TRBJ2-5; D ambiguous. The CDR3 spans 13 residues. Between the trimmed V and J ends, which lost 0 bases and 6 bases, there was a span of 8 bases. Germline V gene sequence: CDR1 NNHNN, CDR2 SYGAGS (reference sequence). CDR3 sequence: CASGDAQLDTQYF. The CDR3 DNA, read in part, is TGTGCCAGCGGTGATGCACAGCTGGACACCCAGTAC.

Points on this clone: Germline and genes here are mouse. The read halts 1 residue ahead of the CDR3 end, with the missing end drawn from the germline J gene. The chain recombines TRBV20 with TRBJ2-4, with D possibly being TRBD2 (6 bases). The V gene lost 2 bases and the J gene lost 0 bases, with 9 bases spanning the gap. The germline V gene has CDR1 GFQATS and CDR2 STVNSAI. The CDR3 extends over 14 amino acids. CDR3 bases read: TGTGGTGCTAGGTTTGGGGGTAGTCAAAACACCTTGTAC. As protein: CGARFGGSQNTLY. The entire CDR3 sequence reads CGARFGGSQNTLYF.

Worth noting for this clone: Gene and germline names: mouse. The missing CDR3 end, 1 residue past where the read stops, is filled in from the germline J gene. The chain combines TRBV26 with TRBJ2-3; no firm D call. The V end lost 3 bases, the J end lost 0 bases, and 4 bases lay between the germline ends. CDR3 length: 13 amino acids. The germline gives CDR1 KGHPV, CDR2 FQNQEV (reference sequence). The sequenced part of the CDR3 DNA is TGTGCCAGCAGTCTAACTAGTGCAGAAACGCTGTAT. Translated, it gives CASSLTSAETLY. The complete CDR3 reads CASSLTSAETLYF.

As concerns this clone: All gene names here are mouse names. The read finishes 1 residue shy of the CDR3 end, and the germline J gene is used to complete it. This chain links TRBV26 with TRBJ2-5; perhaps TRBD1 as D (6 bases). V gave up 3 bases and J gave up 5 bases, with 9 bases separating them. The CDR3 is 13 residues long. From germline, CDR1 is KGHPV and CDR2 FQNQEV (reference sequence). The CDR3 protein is CASSLGGGDTQYF. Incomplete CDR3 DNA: TGTGCCAGCAGTCTAGGGGGAGGAGACACCCAGTAC.